These T cell receptor beta chains were read from a single sample in a study of blood T cell repertoires in COVID-19. The data were produced by immunoSEQ multiplex PCR, yet TCRdb's version contains in-frame clones alone and is incomplete. Of about 140,000 clones in the sample, roughly 85% are singletons; the top ten hold under 3%. The source material was peripheral blood. The source is a man over 45 with acute or convalescent COVID-19. Both conserved end residues are part of each CDR3. Fields, in order: D gene, V gene, clone size, J gene, CDR3 DNA, CDR3 protein. A D gene is named only where the DNA matches it firmly. Rows may omit the clone size; those that give it use once, few, many or a size class.

D gene: TRBD1
V gene: TRBV25-1
clone size: -
J gene: TRBJ1-1
CDR3 DNA: TGTGCCAGCAGTGTACAGACAGGGGATGAAGCTTTCTTT
CDR3 protein: CASSVQTGDEAFF

D gene: TRBD1
V gene: TRBV5-4
clone size: -
J gene: TRBJ2-7
CDR3 DNA: TGTGCCAGCAGCCCCCTGAGCCAGGGGGCGTTCGAGCAGTACTTC
CDR3 protein: CASSPLSQGAFEQYF

D gene: TRBD2
V gene: TRBV24-1
clone size: -
J gene: TRBJ2-1
CDR3 DNA: TGTGCCACCAGTGATTGGACTAGCGGGAGGAGGGGTGAGCAGTTCTTC
CDR3 protein: CATSDWTSGRRGEQFF

D gene: TRBD1
V gene: TRBV15
clone size: -
J gene: TRBJ2-3
CDR3 DNA: TGTGCCACCAGCAGAGGCCTGGGACAGGGGCGCACAGATACGCAGTATTTT
CDR3 protein: CATSRGLGQGRTDTQYF

D gene: -
V gene: TRBV24-1
clone size: few
J gene: TRBJ1-5
CDR3 DNA: TGTGCCACCAGTCTCGGGGGAGACAATCAGCCCCAGCATTTT
CDR3 protein: CATSLGGDNQPQHF

D gene: -
V gene: TRBV9
clone size: -
J gene: TRBJ1-6
CDR3 DNA: TGTGCCAGCAACTTTGGTTCTGCGAATTCACCCCTCCACTTT
CDR3 protein: CASNFGSANSPLHF

D gene: -
V gene: TRBV7-9
clone size: -
J gene: TRBJ2-1
CDR3 DNA: TGTGCCAGCAGCTTCGATAGAAATGAGCAGTTCTTC
CDR3 protein: CASSFDRNEQFF

D gene: -
V gene: TRBV7-3
clone size: -
J gene: TRBJ2-2
CDR3 DNA: TGTGCCAGCAGCTATAAAATCACCGGGGAGCTGTTTTTT
CDR3 protein: CASSYKITGELFF

D gene: TRBD1
V gene: TRBV6-6
clone size: -
J gene: TRBJ1-6
CDR3 DNA: TGTGCCAGCAGAACCGACAGGGGGCCTTCACCCCTCCACTTT
CDR3 protein: CASRTDRGPSPLHF

D gene: TRBD1
V gene: TRBV5-8
clone size: -
J gene: TRBJ1-2
CDR3 DNA: TGTGCCAGCAGCTTGTCGTCTCAGGGGGCGAGCGGCTACACCTTC
CDR3 protein: CASSLSSQGASGYTF

D gene: -
V gene: TRBV9
clone size: -
J gene: TRBJ2-7
CDR3 DNA: TGTGCCAGCAGCGTAGGACTACAGGGTTACGAGCAGTACTTC
CDR3 protein: CASSVGLQGYEQYF

D gene: -
V gene: TRBV6-5
clone size: -
J gene: TRBJ2-7
CDR3 DNA: TGTGCCAGCAGTTACTCGGGCAGTGTCACCTACGAGCAGTACTTC
CDR3 protein: CASSYSGSVTYEQYF

D gene: TRBD1
V gene: TRBV5-1
clone size: -
J gene: TRBJ1-2
CDR3 DNA: TGCGCCAGCAGCTTGGGAGTCGGACAGGGGGCCGGCTACACCTTC
CDR3 protein: CASSLGVGQGAGYTF

D gene: -
V gene: TRBV7-9
clone size: -
J gene: TRBJ2-1
CDR3 DNA: TGTGCCAGCAGCTTAACGGGTAGAGAGAATGAGCAGTTCTTC
CDR3 protein: CASSLTGRENEQFF

D gene: TRBD1
V gene: TRBV27
clone size: -
J gene: TRBJ1-2
CDR3 DNA: TGTGCCAGCAGCCTGGGACAGCCGAGGTTCTATGGCTACACCTTC
CDR3 protein: CASSLGQPRFYGYTF

D gene: -
V gene: TRBV2
clone size: -
J gene: TRBJ2-7
CDR3 DNA: TGTGCCAGCAGGATAGAGGAGGAATCCTACGAGCAGTACTTC
CDR3 protein: CASRIEEESYEQYF

D gene: -
V gene: TRBV6-5
clone size: many
J gene: TRBJ2-1
CDR3 DNA: TGTGCCAGCAGAGCTGGACAATCCTACAATGAGCAGTTCTTC
CDR3 protein: CASRAGQSYNEQFF

D gene: TRBD2
V gene: TRBV5-1
clone size: -
J gene: TRBJ2-5
CDR3 DNA: TGCGCCAGCAGCCTAGCGGGAGGTCTGGAGACCCAGTACTTC
CDR3 protein: CASSLAGGLETQYF

D gene: TRBD1
V gene: TRBV9
clone size: few
J gene: TRBJ1-6
CDR3 DNA: TGTGCCAGCAGCCCAGGACAGGGTTTCTCACCCCTCCACTTT
CDR3 protein: CASSPGQGFSPLHF

D gene: TRBD1
V gene: TRBV6-4
clone size: few
J gene: TRBJ1-1
CDR3 DNA: TGTGCCAGCAGTGACGGGACAGGGGCGACTGAAGCTTTCTTT
CDR3 protein: CASSDGTGATEAFF

D gene: TRBD1
V gene: TRBV4-1
clone size: once
J gene: TRBJ2-7
CDR3 DNA: TGCGCCAGCAGCCAAGACAGGGCAGGGGGCAGCTCCTACGAGCAGTACTTC
CDR3 protein: CASSQDRAGGSSYEQYF

D gene: TRBD2
V gene: TRBV7-9
clone size: -
J gene: TRBJ2-5
CDR3 DNA: TGTGCCAGCAGATTGACTAGCGGGGGAGGAGAGACCCAGTACTTC
CDR3 protein: CASRLTSGGGETQYF

D gene: -
V gene: TRBV19
clone size: -
J gene: TRBJ1-4
CDR3 DNA: TGTGCCAGTAGTTTTATGGGAGTAGGGCGGGCAACTAATGAAAAACTGTTTTTT
CDR3 protein: CASSFMGVGRATNEKLFF

D gene: TRBD2
V gene: TRBV6-1
clone size: -
J gene: TRBJ2-1
CDR3 DNA: TGTGCCAGCAGTGAATTAGGTGGGTTGGCGGGGGGGCCACGGACCTACAATGAGCAGTTCTTC
CDR3 protein: CASSELGGLAGGPRTYNEQFF

D gene: -
V gene: TRBV7-9
clone size: -
J gene: TRBJ1-3
CDR3 DNA: TGTGCCAGCAGCTTAACACAGGGTGGAAACACCATATATTTT
CDR3 protein: CASSLTQGGNTIYF

D gene: -
V gene: TRBV4-1
clone size: few
J gene: TRBJ1-1
CDR3 DNA: TGCGCCAGCAGCCAACTAATTGCGAACACTGAAGCTTTCTTT
CDR3 protein: CASSQLIANTEAFF

D gene: -
V gene: TRBV4-1
clone size: -
J gene: TRBJ1-4
CDR3 DNA: TGCGCCAGCAGCAGACGACAGACTAATGAAAAACTGTTTTTT
CDR3 protein: CASSRRQTNEKLFF

D gene: -
V gene: TRBV6-5
clone size: -
J gene: TRBJ1-1
CDR3 DNA: TGTGCCAGCAGTCAGACAGTAAACACTGAAGCTTTCTTT
CDR3 protein: CASSQTVNTEAFF

D gene: TRBD1
V gene: TRBV20-1
clone size: -
J gene: TRBJ1-3
CDR3 DNA: TGCAGTGCTAGTACCCCGGGACAGGGGATTTCTGGAAACACCATATATTTT
CDR3 protein: CSASTPGQGISGNTIYF

D gene: -
V gene: TRBV7-9
clone size: -
J gene: TRBJ1-1
CDR3 DNA: TGTGCCAGCAGCCCACTATCCACGGGCACTGAAGCTTTCTTT
CDR3 protein: CASSPLSTGTEAFF

D gene: TRBD1
V gene: TRBV10-3
clone size: -
J gene: TRBJ2-3
CDR3 DNA: TGTGCCATCAGTGGGGGGTCGGGACAGGGCACAGATACGCAGTATTTT
CDR3 protein: CAISGGSGQGTDTQYF

D gene: -
V gene: TRBV30
clone size: -
J gene: TRBJ1-2
CDR3 DNA: TGTGCCTGGACCCTGGCAGGGAACTATGGCTACACCTTC
CDR3 protein: CAWTLAGNYGYTF

D gene: -
V gene: TRBV5-1
clone size: many
J gene: TRBJ1-2
CDR3 DNA: TGCGCCAGCAGCTTGGTACGGGGTCATGAATATGGCTACACCTTC
CDR3 protein: CASSLVRGHEYGYTF

D gene: -
V gene: TRBV18
clone size: -
J gene: TRBJ1-3
CDR3 DNA: TGTGCCAGCTCACCACTTGTCACAGACTCTGGAAACACCATATATTTT
CDR3 protein: CASSPLVTDSGNTIYF

D gene: TRBD1
V gene: TRBV30
clone size: -
J gene: TRBJ1-1
CDR3 DNA: TGTGCCTGGAGTGCGGGACAGGGACAGGGCACTGAAGCTTTCTTT
CDR3 protein: CAWSAGQGQGTEAFF

D gene: -
V gene: TRBV5-1
clone size: -
J gene: TRBJ1-2
CDR3 DNA: TGCGCCAGCAGCTTAGGGGCGGATGGCTACACCTTC
CDR3 protein: CASSLGADGYTF

D gene: TRBD1
V gene: TRBV18
clone size: -
J gene: TRBJ1-1
CDR3 DNA: TGTGCCAGCTCAAGGGACAGGGTGGCCACTGAAGCTTTCTTT
CDR3 protein: CASSRDRVATEAFF

D gene: TRBD1
V gene: TRBV9
clone size: few
J gene: TRBJ1-1
CDR3 DNA: TGTGCCAGCAGCCCCTGGACAGGGACGAAGAACACTGAAGCTTTCTTT
CDR3 protein: CASSPWTGTKNTEAFF

D gene: TRBD2
V gene: TRBV30
clone size: once
J gene: TRBJ2-2
CDR3 DNA: TGTGCCTGGAGTGTAGGGAGCGGGGGGGCTGTCGGGGAGCTGTTTTTT
CDR3 protein: CAWSVGSGGAVGELFF

D gene: -
V gene: TRBV7-3
clone size: -
J gene: TRBJ2-3
CDR3 DNA: TGTGCCAGCAGCTTAAGTCCCGGCACAGATACGCAGTATTTT
CDR3 protein: CASSLSPGTDTQYF

D gene: -
V gene: TRBV14
clone size: -
J gene: TRBJ1-2
CDR3 DNA: TGTGCCAGCAGCCAAGCAGGGTTTGGCTACACCTTC
CDR3 protein: CASSQAGFGYTF

D gene: TRBD2
V gene: TRBV27
clone size: -
J gene: TRBJ2-3
CDR3 DNA: TGTGCCAGCAGGGGACTAGCGGGGTACCGGGATACGCAGTATTTT
CDR3 protein: CASRGLAGYRDTQYF

D gene: -
V gene: TRBV29-1
clone size: -
J gene: TRBJ2-5
CDR3 DNA: TGCAGCACTGGAGTGCGAGAGACCCAGTACTTC
CDR3 protein: CSTGVRETQYF

D gene: TRBD1
V gene: TRBV10-2
clone size: -
J gene: TRBJ1-4
CDR3 DNA: TGCGCCAGCAGTACGACAGGGACCGATGAAAAACTGTTTTTT
CDR3 protein: CASSTTGTDEKLFF

D gene: -
V gene: TRBV4-1
clone size: -
J gene: TRBJ2-7
CDR3 DNA: TGCGCCAGCAGCCAAGTGGCAGGGACCTACGAGCAGTACTTC
CDR3 protein: CASSQVAGTYEQYF

D gene: -
V gene: TRBV10-3
clone size: -
J gene: TRBJ1-2
CDR3 DNA: TGTGCCATCAGTGATCTCAGGGGAAGGTATGGCTACACCTTC
CDR3 protein: CAISDLRGRYGYTF

D gene: -
V gene: TRBV5-1
clone size: few
J gene: TRBJ2-7
CDR3 DNA: TGCGCCAGCAGCTTGGCCTGGCAAGCGACCTACGAGCAGTACTTC
CDR3 protein: CASSLAWQATYEQYF

D gene: -
V gene: TRBV4-1
clone size: -
J gene: TRBJ1-1
CDR3 DNA: TGCGCCAGCAGCCAACGGGACCGGGGGATGAACACTGAAGCTTTCTTT
CDR3 protein: CASSQRDRGMNTEAFF

D gene: -
V gene: TRBV7-9
clone size: -
J gene: TRBJ2-5
CDR3 DNA: TGTGCCAGCAGCTCGATCGAGGCAGGGAAAGAGACCCAGTACTTC
CDR3 protein: CASSSIEAGKETQYF

D gene: TRBD2
V gene: TRBV19
clone size: -
J gene: TRBJ2-3
CDR3 DNA: TGTGCCAGCGGTATAGGTGCGGGAGAGTTCACAGATACGCAGTATTTT
CDR3 protein: CASGIGAGEFTDTQYF

D gene: -
V gene: TRBV12-3/TRBV12-4
clone size: -
J gene: TRBJ2-3
CDR3 DNA: TGTGCCAGCACCAACACAGATACGCAGTATTTT
CDR3 protein: CASTNTDTQYF